Given below is one T cell receptor beta chain in context. It may be a read error: a sequence one base away is much more abundant. Germline V CDR1 and CDR2: DFQATT, SNEGSKA (reference sequence). This CDR3 has 12 amino acids. Trimming stripped 5 bases from V and 3 bases from J, with 8 bases between. In TCRdb, the 5' RACE reads were re-called with MiXCR into one record per CDR3 protein. The table records tens of thousands of distinct CDR3 sequences, over 15% of them present only once. The receptor was isolated from a female donor with breast cancer. The rearrangement joins TRBV20-1 to TRBJ1-5; D is ambiguous. Input material: naive CD4+ T cells sorted from blood. The subset was: naive CD4+ T cells, CD4+CD45RA+CD25-. The CDR3 here is CSASENNQPQHF. The CDR3 DNA follows: TGCAGTGCTTCCGAGAACAATCAGCCCCAGCATTTT.